This T cell receptor beta chain was retrieved from a study of cytomegalovirus exposure and HLA in healthy donors (TCRdb year 2017). For context, the study as a whole: A later analysis indicated that the 95 to 150 validation repertoires were generated on the platform also employed for the 720 or so repertoires of the first cohort. The study aimed to test whether signatures of past pathogen exposure could be identified by cataloging public T cell receptors. High-throughput TCR immunosequencing, statistical association of individual TCRs with disease status, and machine learning were combined to predict cytomegalovirus infection status. In addition to the first cohort of 500 to 850 subjects, a separate validation cohort of approximately 120 different subjects was used.

To prepare the library, the immunoSEQ multiplex PCR assay was applied. Concerning the study's data processing: To diagnose cytomegalovirus status from the catalog of TCR beta chain sequences, a statistical classification framework was built. TCRdb re-hosts the immuneACCESS table, in-frame sequences only. Its copies lack some clones; in the studies checked, an unresolved V gene accounts for under half of them, and the cause for the rest is not known. V and J calls and clone size are given by that table; D and trimming were obtained from the DNA. This sample comprises hundreds of thousands of clones, roughly 90% of them detected only once. The leading ten clones occupy roughly 0.75% of the sample. Comment on this clone: Its antigen is still unknown. It has no much larger one-base neighbor in the sample; base qualities were not kept.

The CDR3 starts with the cysteine, ends with the phenylalanine, and has 14 residues. Solely the CDR3 DNA is kept, with 42 bases framed from the first base. Relative to germline, V is missing 5 bases and J is missing 5 bases, with 3 bases of the junction outside any gene match. The germline V gene gives CDR1 as MDHEN and CDR2 as SYDVKM. The investigation overall reported the following: The classifier was reported to diagnose cytomegalovirus status with high specificity and sensitivity in both the original cohort and the validation cohort. The validation cohort had no HLA typing available for a later analysis, so co-occurrence within that cohort was assessed over all 120 or so repertoires. The authors suggested that the approach could potentially be generalized to other disease states and immunological phenotypes. In the study, about 150 TCR beta chains were listed as associated with cytomegalovirus. A later analysis found that TCRs clustered in the first cohort also tended to co-occur in the roughly 120 validation repertoires, with 94% of cluster scores above 0. In vitro tests confirmed that a few of the cytomegalovirus-associated TCR beta chains recognize cytomegalovirus antigens. Most TCR sequences were observed very rarely across donors, whereas some public TCRs were present in many individuals.

Donors formed part of the validation cohort, which comprised about 120 subjects and was distinct from the first cohort of under 750 subjects. The specimen was PBMCs. Rearrangement joined TRBV28 to TRBJ2-1; 10 central bases correspond to TRBD2. The sequence was collected from a woman younger than 30 in good health and CMV-seronegative. The nucleotides are TGTGCCAGCAGTCTTAGCGGGGGGAACAATGAGCAGTTCTTC. It encodes CASSLSGGNNEQFF.